This entry features one T cell receptor (beta chain) sequence. This CDR3 has 15 amino acids. Trimming left V 1 base short and J 4 bases short, with 13 bases between. The germline CDR1 and CDR2 sequences are LNHDA and SQIVND (reference sequence). These data come from a study of lymphopenia after photon versus proton radiotherapy. The data were produced by immunoSEQ multiplex PCR, yet TCRdb's version contains in-frame clones alone and is incomplete. In the table there are tens of thousands of clones, less than 90% of which are singletons. This TCR derives from a woman between 50 and 59 years old with pancreatic cancer. The rearrangement joins TRBV19 to TRBJ1-2, with D possibly matching TRBD1 (6 bases). Sample: peripheral blood, taken from a patient treated with photon-based radiotherapy. The CDR3 DNA sequence: TGTGCCAGTAGTATAGCGACGGGGGCCGGCTATGGCTACACCTTC. Amino acid sequence: CASSIATGAGYGYTF.